These T cell receptor beta chains were read from a single sample in a study of T cells in Graves' hyperthyroidism and ophthalmopathy. MiXCR, applied by TCRdb to the multiplex PCR reads, yields one record per CDR3 protein. The sample holds a few hundred thousand distinct CDR3 sequences, around 13% seen once. Input material: blood. These receptors all stem from a woman under 30 with Graves' hyperthyroidism. CDR3s include the opening cysteine and the closing phenylalanine or tryptophan. Each record gives: J gene, V gene, clone size, D gene, CDR3 protein, CDR3 DNA. D genes are given only for firm matches. Not all rows give a size; the values are once, few, many and, for expanded clones, a class.

>TRBJ2-2|TRBV5-8|-|-
CASSVEPTGELFF
TGTGCCAGCAGCGTAGAGCCGACCGGGGAGCTGTTTTTT
>TRBJ2-3|TRBV5-1|few|TRBD2
CASSYGTTRTDTQYF
TGCGCCAGCAGCTACGGGACTACACGCACAGATACGCAGTATTTT
>TRBJ2-7|TRBV5-1|many|-
CASAFSDPYEQYF
TGCGCCAGCGCATTTAGCGACCCCTACGAGCAGTACTTC
>TRBJ1-2|TRBV18|many|TRBD1
CASSPGQGERGYTF
TGTGCCAGCTCACCGGGACAGGGAGAGAGAGGCTACACCTTC
>TRBJ2-7|TRBV6-2/TRBV6-3|many|-
CASSYTQASYEQYF
TGTGCCAGCAGTTATACCCAAGCCTCCTACGAGCAGTACTTC
>TRBJ2-5|TRBV3-1|many|TRBD1
CASSIDRGQETQYF
TGTGCCAGCAGCATAGACAGGGGCCAAGAGACCCAGTACTTC
>TRBJ2-5|TRBV5-6|many|-
CASSLDRQETQYF
TGTGCCAGCAGCTTGGACAGGCAAGAGACCCAGTACTTC
>TRBJ1-1|TRBV18|-|-
CASSPLAETGGAMNTEAFF
TGTGCCAGCTCACCTCTCGCAGAGACAGGCGGAGCCATGAACACTGAAGCTTTCTTT
>TRBJ2-7|TRBV2|many|TRBD2
CASLLAGGPYEQYF
TGTGCCAGCCTACTAGCGGGGGGGCCCTACGAGCAGTACTTC
>TRBJ2-5|TRBV20-1|-|TRBD2
CSARGLAGWEQETQYF
TGCAGTGCTAGAGGGCTAGCGGGATGGGAGCAAGAGACCCAGTACTTC
>TRBJ2-5|TRBV5-4|-|-
CASSPRKGGETQYF
TGTGCCAGCAGCCCCAGGAAGGGCGGAGAGACCCAGTACTTC
>TRBJ1-6|TRBV7-9|-|-
CASSKGAGSYNSPLHF
TGTGCCAGCAGCAAAGGGGCGGGCTCCTATAATTCACCCCTCCACTTT
>TRBJ2-1|TRBV18|many|TRBD2
CASSPQKLAGGGQFF
TGTGCCAGCTCACCACAGAAGCTAGCGGGAGGAGGGCAGTTCTTC
>TRBJ2-3|TRBV5-1|many|TRBD2
CASSFMVAGGGTDTQYF
TGCGCCAGCAGCTTTATGGTCGCGGGAGGTGGCACAGATACGCAGTATTTT
>TRBJ2-5|TRBV7-2|many|TRBD1
CASSSTGGEYETQYF
TGTGCCAGCAGCTCGACAGGGGGCGAATACGAGACCCAGTACTTC
>TRBJ2-4|TRBV29-1|many|-
CSGRESGNIQYF
TGCAGCGGCCGGGAAAGCGGTAACATTCAGTACTTC
>TRBJ1-1|TRBV14|many|-
CASSQTNPAFF
TGTGCCAGCAGCCAGACCAATCCAGCTTTCTTT
>TRBJ2-7|TRBV30|many|-
CAWGGSYEQYF
TGTGCCTGGGGGGGATCCTACGAGCAGTACTTC
>TRBJ1-1|TRBV6-1|many|-
CASSDRQLTEAFF
TGTGCCAGCAGTGATCGACAGTTGACTGAAGCTTTCTTT
>TRBJ2-3|TRBV28|many|-
CASRGLDTQYF
TGTGCCAGCAGGGGACTAGATACGCAGTATTTT
>TRBJ2-7|TRBV5-5|many|-
CASSFRGDEARQLLFYEQYF
TGTGCCAGCAGCTTTAGGGGAGATGAGGCGAGACAACTTCTTTTCTACGAGCAGTACTTC
>TRBJ2-2|TRBV18|many|-
CASSPSRLDVNTGELFF
TGTGCCAGCTCACCTAGTCGGTTGGACGTGAACACCGGGGAGCTGTTTTTT
>TRBJ1-3|TRBV7-3|many|-
CASSLTGRAGNTIYF
TGTGCCAGCAGCTTAACGGGCCGGGCTGGAAACACCATATATTTT
>TRBJ1-1|TRBV2|many|-
CASSLKVPATGPTEAFF
TGTGCCAGCAGTCTCAAGGTCCCTGCAACAGGGCCCACTGAAGCTTTCTTT
>TRBJ2-3|TRBV20-1|many|TRBD1
CSAKRQGTATDTQYF
TGCAGTGCTAAGAGACAGGGAACGGCCACAGATACGCAGTATTTT
>TRBJ1-6|TRBV12-3/TRBV12-4|many|TRBD1
CASRARQGGNSPLHF
TGTGCCAGCAGAGCGCGACAGGGAGGTAATTCACCCCTCCACTTT
>TRBJ2-3|TRBV15|few|-
CATSRPGRRETQYF
TGTGCCACCAGCAGACCGGGACGGAGGGAGACGCAGTATTTT
>TRBJ2-3|TRBV20-1|many|-
CSARVWGEAQYF
TGCAGTGCTAGAGTATGGGGAGAAGCGCAGTATTTT
>TRBJ2-2|TRBV6-2/TRBV6-3|many|-
CASSYMGTTGELFF
TGTGCCAGCAGTTATATGGGGACCACCGGGGAGCTGTTTTTT
>TRBJ1-1|TRBV11-1|many|-
CASSLRGDGGEAFF
TGTGCCAGCAGCTTACGAGGGGATGGCGGTGAAGCTTTCTTT
>TRBJ1-5|TRBV10-3|many|TRBD1
CAISDDRANQPQHF
TGTGCCATCAGCGACGACAGGGCCAATCAGCCCCAGCATTTT
>TRBJ1-2|TRBV7-9|many|-
CASSFYRGDYGYTF
TGTGCCAGCAGCTTTTATAGGGGGGACTATGGCTACACCTTC
>TRBJ2-7|TRBV15|many|-
CATGGHWGTGEAYEQYF
TGTGCCACGGGGGGGCACTGGGGGACCGGCGAGGCCTACGAGCAGTACTTC
>TRBJ2-7|TRBV9|many|-
CASSVGEGGEQYF
TGTGCCAGCAGCGTAGGCGAGGGAGGCGAGCAGTACTTC
>TRBJ2-7|TRBV2|many|-
CASSEGYTSTKQYF
TGTGCCAGCAGTGAAGGATACACCTCTACGAAGCAGTACTTC
>TRBJ2-1|TRBV20-1|many|TRBD2
CSAAGGGAYNEQFF
TGCAGTGCCGCGGGCGGGGGGGCATACAATGAGCAGTTCTTC
>TRBJ2-1|TRBV28|many|-
CASSKTAGAFYNEQFF
TGTGCCAGCAGTAAGACCGCGGGCGCCTTCTACAATGAGCAGTTCTTC
>TRBJ2-3|TRBV6-1|-|TRBD1
CASSPTGTGGLDTQYF
TGTGCCAGCAGTCCTACCGGGACAGGGGGCCTCGATACGCAGTATTTT
>TRBJ2-1|TRBV27|many|-
CATKTAATYNEQFF
TGTGCCACCAAGACCGCGGCTACCTACAATGAGCAGTTCTTC
>TRBJ1-2|TRBV7-9|few|TRBD1
CASSSQGALRVIGYTF
TGTGCCAGCAGCTCACAGGGGGCGTTGAGGGTTATTGGCTACACCTTC
>TRBJ1-1|TRBV20-1|many|-
CSAGRAGLEMNTEAFF
TGCAGTGCTGGCCGGGCAGGCTTGGAGATGAACACTGAAGCTTTCTTT
>TRBJ2-7|TRBV5-1|-|TRBD1
CASSWGQYYEQYF
TGCGCCAGCAGCTGGGGACAGTACTACGAGCAGTACTTC
>TRBJ2-2|TRBV7-9|many|TRBD2
CASSPWLGLAANTGELFF
TGTGCCAGCAGCCCCTGGCTAGGGCTAGCGGCGAACACCGGGGAGCTGTTTTTT
>TRBJ1-6|TRBV6-1|few|TRBD1
CASGQGITYNSPLHF
TGTGCTTCGGGACAGGGGATCACCTATAATTCACCCCTCCACTTT
>TRBJ2-6|TRBV5-6|-|-
CASSSGSVLHSGANVLTF
TGTGCCAGCAGCTCTGGCAGCGTCTTACACTCTGGGGCCAACGTCCTGACTTTC